This T cell receptor beta chain comes out of a study of blood T cell repertoires in COVID-19. Study overall: Donors in the United States, Italy and Spain gave samples during acute or convalescent COVID-19. The cDNA or gDNA used as material had been derived from T cells, B-cell-depleted T cells, or PBMCs.

Original processing methods: Reference gene primer amplification gave estimated nucleated cell counts. Sequencing was performed with immunoSEQ multiplex PCR; in TCRdb, only in-frame clones are kept and a portion is missing. V, J and clone size derive from that table, while D and trimming were established from the DNA sequence. The sample gives about 78,000 clones, more than 75% of which show up once; around 5% is in the top ten. V shed 6 bases and J 4 bases; nucleotides not matched to a gene: 7. CDR1 is LGHDT and CDR2 is YNNKEL in the germline V gene (reference sequence). This CDR3 has 15 residues. This chain joins TRBV3-1 (or the pseudogene TRBV3-2) and TRBJ2-1; 9 nucleotides align to TRBD2. The sequence was obtained from a man in his forties or fifties with active or convalescent COVID-19. Input material: peripheral blood. In DNA form, the CDR3 reads TGTGCCAGCAGTCGCAGCGGGGGGTCTTACAATGAGCAGTTCTTC. Amino acids: CASSRSGGSYNEQFF.